These 4 T cell receptor beta chains were all obtained from the same sample, sequenced in a study of glioma-infiltrating T cells after dendritic cell vaccination. Assay used: immunoSEQ multiplex PCR; TCRdb lists only in-frame clones, some missing. Among 90,000 to 110,000 clones listed, about 90% were seen once. The time point here: after dendritic cell vaccination, including at tumor progression/relapse. Sequenced material: blood, taken after dendritic cell vaccination. The receptors were sampled from a human donor with glioblastoma.

The V gene is TRBV11-2, the J gene TRBJ1-1, with D possibly matching TRBD1 (6 bases). The CDR3 has 14 amino acids. Germline loops: CDR1 SGHAT, CDR2 FQNNGV. With 5 bases removed from V and 1 base from J, the gap between germline ends came to 11 bases. As DNA, the CDR3 is TGTGCCAGCAGCCCAGACAGGTCGAACACTGAAGCTTTCTTT. Encoded protein: CASSPDRSNTEAFF.

This chain joins TRBV2 and TRBJ2-2, with TRBD2 matching 8 bases. The germline gives CDR1 SNHLY, CDR2 FYNNEI. V was pared by 1 base and J by 6 bases, with 7 bases of the junction left unmatched. This CDR3 is 16 amino acids long. The CDR3 reads CASSEESGRNAGELFF. As DNA, the CDR3 is TGTGCCAGCAGTGAAGAGAGCGGGAGAAACGCCGGGGAGCTGTTTTTT. The whole variable domain, remainder taken from reference TRBV2 and TRBJ2-2, is EPEVTQTPSHQVTQMGQEVILRCVPISNHLYFYWYRQILGQKVEFLVSFYNNEISEKSEIFDDQFSVERPDGSNFTLKIRSTKLEDSAMYFCASSEESGRNAGELFFGEGSRLTVL.

This clone was found once. The genes are TRBV6-1 and TRBJ2-7; D might be TRBD1 (6 bases). There are 16 residues in the CDR3. The V gene lost 2 bases and the J gene lost 4 bases, with 18 bases spanning the gap. Germline CDR1 MNHNS, CDR2 SASEGT. CDR3 coding DNA: TGTGCCAGCAGTGAATGGGTGGCAGGGGCCGGTTACGAGCAGTACTTC. Translated: CASSEWVAGAGYEQYF.

The chain uses TRBV10-3 and TRBJ2-7; TRBD2 matches 8 bases. The V gene's germline CDR1 is ENHRY and CDR2 SYGVKD. CDR3 length: 14 residues. V was clipped by 0 bases and J by 5 bases; unmatched bases: 3. CDR3 loop: CAISESVAGNEQYF. The CDR3 coding sequence is TGTGCCATCAGTGAGTCGGTAGCGGGAAACGAGCAGTACTTC.